These 29 T cell receptor beta chains were sequenced from one sample in a study of cytomegalovirus exposure and HLA in healthy donors (TCRdb year 2017). The library was made by the immunoSEQ multiplex PCR assay. For the multiplex PCR, a mixture combining 60 forward primers for TCR Vbeta segments and 13 reverse primers for TCR Jbeta segments was used. TCRdb carries this immuneACCESS record with in-frame sequences only. Its versions omit some clonotypes, under half of them owing to an unresolved V gene in the studies checked, with the rest unexplained. This sample gives 100,000 to 150,000 clones in total; more than 80% of them show up just once. Of the sample, 1% is held by the ten largest clones. What was sequenced was PBMCs. These receptors were obtained from a man in his forties in good health and CMV-seronegative.

The genes are TRBV5-4 and TRBJ1-4; D is ambiguous. This CDR3 is 13 amino acids long. Trimming took 3 bases from V and 12 from J, leaving 15 bases between them. Germline CDR1 reads SGHNT; CDR2 reads YYREEE (reference sequence). The CDR3 bases are TGTGCCAGCAGCTGGTCCGTTCATGGAGAACTGTTTTTT. It yields the protein CASSWSVHGELFF.

The rearrangement joins TRBV29-1 to TRBJ1-1, with a tentative D call TRBD1 (5 bases). Trimming took 4 bases from V and 0 from J, leaving 12 bases between them. The CDR3 runs 14 residues. CDR1 and CDR2 from the germline V gene are SQVTM and ANQGSEA. The CDR3 sequence is CSVGQGNMNTEAFF. The DNA of the CDR3 is TGCAGCGTTGGGCAGGGAAACATGAACACTGAAGCTTTCTTT. Full variable domain (missing parts from reference TRBV29-1 and TRBJ1-1): SAVISQKPSRDICQRGTSLTIQCQVDSQVTMMFWYRQQPGQSLTLIATANQGSEATYESGFVIDKFPISRPNLTFSTLTVSNMSPEDSSIYLCSVGQGNMNTEAFFGQGTRLTVV.

This clone appeared a few times. The J gene is TRBJ1-1, the V gene TRBV29-1; the D gene is possibly TRBD1 (5 bases). The V gene's germline CDR1 is SQVTM and CDR2 ANQGSEA. The CDR3 extends over 13 amino acids. The V and J ends lost 4 bases and 5 bases respectively, with 14 bases between them. For the CDR3, the DNA is TGCAGCGTTGCCCCGAGACAGCTGACTGAAGCTTTCTTT. Translating it yields CSVAPRQLTEAFF.

V and J are TRBV18 and TRBJ1-2; 7 positions match TRBD1. CDR3 length: 15 residues. J was trimmed by 3 bases and V by 1 base; bases with no gene match: 5. In germline, CDR1 is KGHSH, CDR2 LQKENI. The CDR3: CASSPRQGRDYGYTF. Written as DNA, the CDR3 is TGTGCCAGCTCACCACGACAGGGAAGAGACTATGGCTACACCTTC.

The chain recombines TRBV6-1 with TRBJ2-7; TRBD1 agrees at 7 bases. V was pared by 0 bases and J by 8 bases, with 13 bases of the junction left unmatched. CDR1 and CDR2 from the germline V gene are MNHNS and SASEGT. CDR3 length equals 16 residues. This CDR3 reads CASSEAWGTALGKQYF. The CDR3 bases are TGTGCCAGCAGTGAAGCGTGGGGGACAGCCCTCGGTAAGCAGTACTTC.

V is TRBV18 and J is TRBJ1-2; D not resolved. Germline V gene data show CDR1 as KGHSH and CDR2 as LQKENI. The V end was cut by 3 bases, the J end by 2 bases, with 13 bases between. The CDR3 totals 15 residues. In DNA, the CDR3 is TGTGCCAGCTCACCGTCTGTTACGGGGAACTATGGCTACACCTTC. This sequence encodes CASSPSVTGNYGYTF.

In its sample, this clone was seen once. The chain couples TRBV11-2 to TRBJ2-7; a weak D match, TRBD2 (5 bases). The V and J ends lost 5 bases and 1 base respectively, with 12 bases between them. The germline CDR1 and CDR2 sequences are SGHAT and FQNNGV. The CDR3 sequence is 14 residues long. Here the CDR3 DNA reads TGTGCCAGCAGCACAGAGGGCCATTCCTACGAGCAGTACTTC. Translation: CASSTEGHSYEQYF.

On this clone itself: Relative to the germline gene, one junction end is altered; a read error may explain this. The chain has TRBV6-1 and TRBJ2-3, with D uncertain. Germline CDR1 and CDR2: MNHNS and SASEGT. The CDR3 contains 11 residues. The CDR3 sequence is CASRSADTKYF. The DNA of the CDR3 is TGTGCCAGCAGAAGCGCAGATACGAAGTATTTT.

The V and J genes are TRBV7-2 and TRBJ1-6, with D possibly being TRBD1 (6 bases). Trimming took off 5 bases at V and 7 bases at J, with 15 bases between the two ends. Germline values: CDR1 SGHTA, CDR2 FQGNSA. The CDR3 sequence is 15 residues long. This chain's CDR3 is CASSVDRFRNSPLHF. Here the CDR3 DNA reads TGTGCCAGCAGCGTCGACAGGTTTAGGAATTCACCCCTCCACTTT.

The genes are TRBV10-3 and TRBJ2-3; TRBD2 matches 9 bases. Germline-derived CDR1 and CDR2 are ENHRY and SYGVKD. V trimming: 5 bases; J trimming: 5 bases; junction bases outside the gene matches: 8. The CDR3 length is 15 residues. The CDR3 DNA is TGTGCCATCAGTAATGCGGGAGGGCGGGGAGATACGCAGTATTTT. Its protein product is CAISNAGGRGDTQYF.

The chain employs TRBV28 and TRBJ1-1; D is perhaps TRBD1 (5 bases). Germline V lookup: CDR1 MDHEN, CDR2 SYDVKM. The CDR3 contains 15 residues. Trimming pared 3 bases from V and 4 bases from J, leaving 15 bases between. The CDR3 coding sequence is TGTGCCAGCAGTTTCCTCCGGGGGTTATTCACTGAAGCTTTCTTT. This encodes CASSFLRGLFTEAFF.

The chain carries TRBV25-1 and TRBJ2-3; TRBD2 matches at 9 bases. The junction had 4 bases not matched to a gene; V was cut back by 3 bases and J by 6 bases. Germline assignment: CDR1 MGHDK and CDR2 SYGVNS. This CDR3 comprises 14 residues. The CDR3 here is CASSEAGGVDTQYF. The CDR3 DNA reads TGTGCCAGCAGTGAGGCGGGAGGGGTTGATACGCAGTATTTT.

Comment on this clone: The sample carries other DNA sequences with the same CDR3. The chain has TRBV25-1 and TRBJ1-2; TRBD1 agrees at 7 bases. V dropped 3 bases and J dropped 4; count of bases not matched to a gene: 8. Looked up from germline, CDR1 is MGHDK and CDR2 is SYGVNS. CDR3 length: 15 amino acids. The CDR3 sequence is CASSDLGRGFYGYTF. DNA of the CDR3: TGTGCCAGCAGTGATTTAGGCAGGGGGTTCTATGGCTACACCTTC.

The V call is TRBV13, the J call TRBJ2-3, with D unresolved. The germline CDR1 and CDR2 sequences are PRHDT and FYEKMQ (reference sequence). Trimming removed 5 bases from V and 2 bases from J, with 5 bases in between. The CDR3 length is 12 residues. CDR3 nucleotides: TGTGCCAGCAGCCCGTACACAGATACGCAGTATTTT. It specifies CASSPYTDTQYF.

This clone was counted between two and nine times. This chain links TRBV6-1 with TRBJ2-7; 10 nucleotides agree with TRBD2. The V gene end was trimmed by 8 bases and the J gene end by 9 bases; junction bases not matched to a gene: 10. The CDR3 length is 13 residues. Germline assignment: CDR1 MNHNS and CDR2 SASEGT. CDR3 amino acids: CASGGEGLATQYF. The CDR3 DNA sequence: TGTGCCAGCGGCGGGGAGGGACTAGCGACGCAGTACTTC.

The chain is built from TRBV29-1 and TRBJ2-2; D is unresolved. V was pared by 2 bases and J by 5 bases, with 3 bases between. The CDR3 loop spans 11 amino acids. Germline V gene lookup returns CDR1 SQVTM and CDR2 ANQGSEA. This CDR3 reads CSVEQTGELFF. The CDR3 bases are TGCAGCGTTGAACAGACCGGGGAGCTGTTTTTT.

This chain uses TRBV5-1 with TRBJ2-7, with 11 nucleotides matching TRBD2. The germline CDR1 and CDR2 sequences are SGHRS and YFSETQ. The CDR3 sequence is 15 residues long. The trim removed 0 bases at V and 6 bases at J, leaving 5 bases unmatched. The CDR3 protein is CASSLAGTSGGEQYF. As DNA, the CDR3 is TGCGCCAGCAGCTTGGCCGGGACTAGCGGCGGCGAGCAGTACTTC.

V usage is TRBV28 and J usage is TRBJ1-5, with no clear D. The germline gives CDR1 MDHEN, CDR2 SYDVKM. V shed 3 bases and J shed 4 bases, with 10 bases lying between them. This CDR3 has 14 residues. The CDR3: CASSLSTENQPQHF. CDR3 bases: TGTGCCAGCAGTTTGTCCACAGAAAATCAGCCCCAGCATTTT.

This clone appeared once. V is TRBV30 and J is TRBJ2-3; possible D gene TRBD2, 6 bases. V was cut by 3 bases and J by 1 base, with 23 bases left in between. The CDR3 is 18 amino acids. CDR1 GTSNPN and CDR2 SVGIG come from the germline V gene (reference sequence). CDR3 region: CAWSLGTLSQGGTDTQYF. The CDR3 bases are TGTGCCTGGAGCCTAGGGACTCTTTCCCAGGGCGGCACAGATACGCAGTATTTT. Drawing the rest from reference TRBV30 and TRBJ2-3, the complete variable domain is SQTIHQWPATLVQPVGSPLSLECTVEGTSNPNLYWYRQAAGRGLQLLFYSVGIGQISSEVPQNLSASRPQDRQFILSSKKLLLSDSGFYLCAWSLGTLSQGGTDTQYFGPGTRLTVL.

The chain has TRBV10-1 and TRBJ2-7; D unresolved. The CDR3 is made up of 14 amino acids. In germline, CDR1 is WNHNN, CDR2 SYGVQD (reference sequence). V gave up 3 bases and J gave up 0 bases, with 9 bases separating them. CDR3 sequence reads: CASSEYASSYEQYF. In nucleotides, the CDR3 is TGCGCCAGCAGTGAATACGCGAGCTCCTACGAGCAGTACTTC.

This chain uses TRBV5-1 with TRBJ1-3; 9 bases fit TRBD1. The CDR3 loop spans 15 amino acids. V gave up 0 bases and J gave up 4 bases; unmatched junction bases: 2. Per germline, CDR1 SGHRS and CDR2 YFSETQ. CDR3 in amino acids: CASSLGQGEGNTIYF. The CDR3 DNA sequence: TGCGCCAGCAGCTTGGGACAGGGGGAAGGAAACACCATATATTTT. The full variable domain, completed using reference TRBV5-1 and TRBJ1-3, is KAGVTQTPRYLIKTRGQQVTLSCSPISGHRSVSWYQQTPGQGLQFLFEYFSETQRNKGNFPGRFSGRQFSNSRSEMNVSTLELGDSALYLCASSLGQGEGNTIYFGEGSWLTVV.

The CDR3 DNA reads as TGTGCCAGCAGCTACCGCGGGACAGGGGCAAATGAGCAGTTCTTC. Its translation: CASSYRGTGANEQFF. The chain combines TRBV7-9 with TRBJ2-1; 10 positions agree with TRBD1. Germline V gene lookup returns CDR1 SEHNR and CDR2 FQNEAQ (reference sequence). The CDR3 covers 15 residues. With 4 bases clipped from V and 7 bases from J, the junction kept 7 bases outside the gene matches.

The chain recombines TRBV4-1 with TRBJ1-4; unclear D gene. The germline V gene has CDR1 MGHRA and CDR2 YSYEKL. V lost 3 bases and J 0 bases, leaving 11 bases between the germline ends. This CDR3 comprises 16 residues. The CDR3 protein is CASSQAHGTTNEKLFF. In DNA form, the CDR3 reads TGCGCCAGCAGCCAGGCGCACGGGACAACTAATGAAAAACTGTTTTTT.

The chain carries TRBV21-1 and TRBJ2-7; the table gives TRBD1 as D, unverified against the DNA. TRBV21-1 is a listed pseudogene. There are 11 residues in the CDR3. CDR3 DNA: TGTGCCAGCAGCAAAGCGGCCGAGCAGTACTTC. This encodes CASSKAAEQYF.

The rearrangement uses TRBV5-1 and TRBJ2-3; a possible D gene is TRBD2 (6 bases). Germline values: CDR1 SGHRS, CDR2 YFSETQ. V was trimmed by 9 bases and J by 2 bases, leaving 13 bases between them. The CDR3 extends over 13 amino acids. The CDR3 loop reads CATRRGTTDTQYF. Here the CDR3 DNA reads TGCGCCACCAGACGGGGGACCACAGATACGCAGTATTTT.

The chain employs TRBV6-5 and TRBJ1-1; tentative D call: TRBD1 (6 bases). The germline gives CDR1 MNHEY, CDR2 SVGAGI. CDR3 length: 13 residues. Trimming stripped 5 bases from V and 1 base from J, with 8 bases between. DNA for the CDR3: TGTGCCAGCAGTCGACAGGAGAACACTGAAGCTTTCTTT. Translating it yields CASSRQENTEAFF.

The genes are TRBV28 and TRBJ1-4; 10 positions match TRBD1. The CDR3 contains 13 residues. Germline V gene data show CDR1 as MDHEN and CDR2 as SYDVKM. V was pared by 7 bases and J by 8 bases, with 4 bases of the junction left unmatched. In DNA, the CDR3 is TGTGCCAGCAACCGGGACAGGGGAGAAAAACTGTTTTTT. Protein product: CASNRDRGEKLFF.

This rearrangement joins TRBV5-4 to TRBJ1-2, with TRBD1 matching over 7 bases. The CDR3 sequence is 15 residues long. Germline values: CDR1 SGHNT, CDR2 YYREEE (reference sequence). V gave up 3 bases and J gave up 5 bases; unmatched junction bases: 10. The CDR3 coding sequence is TGTGCCAGCAGCTCGTACCAGGGGGGTTGGTATGGCTACACCTTC. It translates to CASSSYQGGWYGYTF.

This sequence joins TRBV5-1 and TRBJ2-1, with 12 bases fitting TRBD2. This CDR3 contains 14 residues. V dropped 3 bases and J dropped 9; count of bases not matched to a gene: 4. Germline loops: CDR1 SGHRS, CDR2 YFSETQ. The CDR3 loop reads CASSSSGGAAEQFF. The CDR3 bases are TGCGCCAGCAGCTCTAGCGGGGGGGCCGCTGAGCAGTTCTTC.